Each of the 19 T cell receptor beta chains below was sequenced from the same sample in a study of T cell repertoires in cytomegalovirus infection. These TCRs are of unknown antigen specificity. TCRdb fed the reads into MiXCR, producing one record per CDR3 protein. The sample holds about a million distinct CDR3 sequences, around 30% seen once. The input for sequencing was cultured CD8+ T cells from PBMCs, taken from culture after CMV antigen stimulation. The receptor set was obtained from a human donor in good health (CMV status not recorded). Some clones in this sample may be carry-over from other donors' samples.

In its sample, this clonotype was seen many times. The V and J genes are TRBV7-8 and TRBJ2-3; no clear D. Between the trimmed V and J ends, which lost 3 bases and 1 base, there was a span of 11 bases. Germline lookup yields CDR1 SGHVS and CDR2 FQNEAQ. The CDR3 is made up of 15 amino acids. The CDR3 region has the DNA TGTGCCAGCAGCTTTATTATTAGGGGCACAGATACGCAGTATTTT. It is translated as CASSFIIRGTDTQYF.

CDR3: CASSYSKSGLRNEQYF. The CDR3 coding sequence is TGTGCCAGCAGTTACTCGAAATCAGGGCTGAGAAACGAGCAGTACTTC. The chain uses TRBV6-5 and TRBJ2-7; possibly TRBD1 for D (5 bases). The length of the CDR3 is 16 residues. Per germline, CDR1 MNHEY and CDR2 SVGAGI. V dropped 0 bases and J dropped 5 bases, with 17 bases sitting between them.

The chain has TRBV15 and TRBJ2-1, with D tentatively TRBD1 (8 bases). Germline V gene sequence: CDR1 LNHNV, CDR2 YYDKDF (reference sequence). Trimming cost V 4 bases and J 2 bases, with 12 bases left between them. This CDR3 contains 15 residues. The CDR3 region is CATSTQGGTYNEQFF. The CDR3 DNA reads TGTGCCACCAGCACACAGGGGGGGACCTACAATGAGCAGTTCTTC.

Only a few counts were recorded for this clonotype. This sequence joins TRBV12-3 or TRBV12-4 and TRBJ2-7, with 7 bases fitting TRBD2. The CDR3 extends over 15 amino acids. The junction had 6 bases not matched to a gene; V was cut back by 3 bases and J by 1 base. The CDR3 loop reads CASSFGGGLSYEQYF. The CDR3 DNA reads TGTGCCAGCAGTTTTGGCGGGGGACTATCCTACGAGCAGTACTTC.

This clonotype was recorded a few times. The rearrangement links TRBV19 to TRBJ1-6; D perhaps matches TRBD1 (5 bases). Germline V CDR1 and CDR2: LNHDA, SQIVND (reference sequence). V lost 3 bases, J lost 6 bases, and 12 bases lay in between. The CDR3 sequence is 15 residues long. This CDR3 is CASSILLQGNSPLHF. As DNA, the CDR3 is TGTGCCAGTAGTATTCTCCTGCAGGGTAATTCACCCCTCCACTTT.

The chain joins TRBV13 to TRBJ2-5; the D gene is possibly TRBD2 (5 bases). Trimming removed 6 bases from V and 5 bases from J, with 13 bases in between. Germline V gene data show CDR1 as PRHDT and CDR2 as FYEKMQ (reference sequence). CDR3 length: 13 amino acids. For the CDR3, the DNA is TGTGCCAGCAGTTTCTGGAAGCGGGAGACCCAGTACTTC. It translates to CASSFWKRETQYF.

In this sample, this clonotype turned up many times. This sequence joins TRBV12-3 or TRBV12-4 and TRBJ2-3; D uncertain. Between the trimmed V and J ends, which lost 5 bases and 2 bases, there was a span of 20 bases. The CDR3 consists of 17 residues. In DNA form, the CDR3 reads TGTGCCAGCAGTCCGTTTCACCGGACCCTAATCACAGATACGCAGTATTTT. This gives the protein CASSPFHRTLITDTQYF.

This clonotype was counted a single time. The chain is built from TRBV7-3 and TRBJ2-5; 7 nucleotides match TRBD2. Germline CDR1 is SGHTA and CDR2 is FQGTGA. The CDR3 loop spans 15 amino acids. With V trimmed by 0 bases and J by 1 base, 2 bases remained unmatched. CDR3 in amino acids: CASSLTTSTQETQYF. CDR3 nucleotide sequence: TGTGCCAGCAGCTTAACGACTAGCACCCAAGAGACCCAGTACTTC.

This clonotype was seen a handful of times. The chain has TRBV15 and TRBJ2-1; 9 bases fit TRBD2. This CDR3 is 16 amino acids long. Germline V gene lookup returns CDR1 LNHNV and CDR2 YYDKDF (reference sequence). With 1 base clipped from V and 4 bases from J, the junction kept 5 bases outside the gene matches. This CDR3 is CATSRVASGAYNEQFF. The CDR3 region has the DNA TGTGCCACCAGCAGAGTTGCTAGCGGGGCTTACAATGAGCAGTTCTTC.

This chain links TRBV7-2 with TRBJ2-1; tentatively, D is TRBD2 (6 bases). Germline V gene lookup returns CDR1 SGHTA and CDR2 FQGNSA. This CDR3 is built from 15 residues. V lost 5 bases and J 3 bases, leaving 14 bases between the germline ends. CDR3 sequence reads: CASSPTVGGYNEQFF. The CDR3 coding sequence is TGTGCCAGCAGCCCGACTGTGGGAGGCTACAATGAGCAGTTCTTC.

The chain recombines TRBV20-1 with TRBJ1-2, with a possible D match to TRBD1 (6 bases). The V gene lost 4 bases and the J gene lost 0 bases, with 15 bases spanning the gap. The CDR3 covers 15 residues. Germline loops: CDR1 DFQATT, CDR2 SNEGSKA (reference sequence). The CDR3 spells CSAMDPTGSNYGYTF. For the CDR3, the DNA is TGCAGTGCTATGGACCCTACAGGGTCTAACTATGGCTACACCTTC.

This clonotype was observed a handful of times. CDR3 sequence: CASSLGVGLYEQYV. DNA of the CDR3: TGTGCCAGCAGCCTGGGTGTTGGGCTCTACGAGCAGTACGTC. The chain has TRBV2 and TRBJ2-7; unclear D gene. Trimming removed 6 bases at V and 3 bases at J, with 15 bases between. The CDR3 totals 14 residues. Looked up from germline, CDR1 is SNHLY and CDR2 is FYNNEI.

The CDR3 spells CASSQPGQGNIQYF. DNA of the CDR3: TGTGCCAGCAGCCAACCGGGACAGGGAAACATTCAGTACTTC. The genes are TRBV14 and TRBJ2-4; TRBD1 aligns across 9 bases. The ends lost 2 bases at V and 6 bases at J; junction bases unmatched: 2. Germline V gives CDR1 SGHDN, CDR2 FVKESK. The CDR3 loop spans 14 amino acids.

In its sample, this clonotype was seen a few times. The chain combines TRBV12-3 or TRBV12-4 with TRBJ2-5; D possibly corresponds to TRBD2 (6 bases). V shed 4 bases and J shed 3 bases, with 6 bases lying between them. This CDR3 comprises 12 residues. DNA for the CDR3: TGTGCCAGCAGTTGGACTAAAGAGACCCAGTACTTC. Translating gives CASSWTKETQYF.

This clonotype turned up a few times. This chain joins TRBV28 and TRBJ2-7, with D perhaps TRBD1 (5 bases). The CDR3 has 14 residues. From germline, CDR1 is MDHEN and CDR2 SYDVKM. With 8 bases removed from V and 1 base from J, the gap between germline ends came to 15 bases. The CDR3 here is CASGQGISSYEQYV. Here the CDR3 DNA reads TGTGCCAGCGGCCAGGGAATCTCATCCTACGAGCAGTACGTC.

This clonotype showed up just once. The J gene is TRBJ1-1, the V gene TRBV6-6; D ambiguous. CDR1 and CDR2 (germline): MNHNY, SVGAGI (reference sequence). The V end lost 6 bases, the J end lost 0 bases, and 11 bases lay between the germline ends. This CDR3 comprises 14 residues. The CDR3 bases are TGTGCCAGCAGCGAGGTAGTCCTGAACACTGAAGCTTTCTTT. Translated: CASSEVVLNTEAFF.

This clonotype was recorded many times. V and J are TRBV7-6 and TRBJ1-1; the D is unclear. The CDR3 runs 15 residues. Trimming removed 2 bases at V and 3 bases at J, with 13 bases between. The germline gives CDR1 SGHVS, CDR2 FNYEAQ. DNA of the CDR3: TGTGCCAGCAGCTTACAGGACTCCATTTACACTGAAGCTTTCTTT. Encoded protein: CASSLQDSIYTEAFF.

This clonotype showed up many times. This chain uses TRBV7-9 with TRBJ1-2, with D hard to call. The germline CDR1 and CDR2 sequences are SEHNR and FQNEAQ (reference sequence). CDR3 length: 13 residues. V was trimmed by 7 bases and J by 4 bases, leaving 13 bases between them. CDR3 in amino acids: CASTGGSGYGYTF. The DNA for the CDR3 is TGTGCCAGCACCGGAGGATCCGGCTATGGCTACACCTTC.

The chain combines TRBV7-3 with TRBJ1-2, with D hard to call. Between the trimmed V and J ends, which lost 4 bases and 0 bases, there was a span of 12 bases. CDR3 length: 15 amino acids. Per germline, CDR1 SGHTA and CDR2 FQGTGA. CDR3 sequence: CASSSVPGSNYGYTF. CDR3 bases: TGTGCCAGCAGCTCGGTTCCCGGATCTAACTATGGCTACACCTTC.